This T cell receptor (beta chain) is drawn from a study of shared clonotypes between healthy human individuals. CDR1 LNHDA and CDR2 SQIVND come from the germline V gene (reference sequence). Trimming cost V 8 bases and J 4 bases, with 14 bases left between them. This CDR3 spans 14 amino acids. About this clone itself: The antigen is not known.

Assay used: immunoSEQ multiplex PCR; TCRdb lists only in-frame clones, some missing. The sample has a few hundred thousand clones, 74% seen once. Overall study results and limits: Apart from blood, nothing was sampled; tissue repertoires likely differ.

Donors, healthy HIV-negative adults, lacked recent acute infections or vaccinations. Sequenced material: memory CD4+ T cells sorted from blood. The subset was: CD45RA-negative fraction. The TCR was taken from a man aged 30 to 45 in good health. V and J are TRBV19 and TRBJ2-2, with D possibly TRBD1 on 6 matching bases. CDR3: CASGIRDTTGELFF. DNA of the CDR3: TGTGCCAGTGGGATACGGGACACCACCGGGGAGCTGTTTTTT.